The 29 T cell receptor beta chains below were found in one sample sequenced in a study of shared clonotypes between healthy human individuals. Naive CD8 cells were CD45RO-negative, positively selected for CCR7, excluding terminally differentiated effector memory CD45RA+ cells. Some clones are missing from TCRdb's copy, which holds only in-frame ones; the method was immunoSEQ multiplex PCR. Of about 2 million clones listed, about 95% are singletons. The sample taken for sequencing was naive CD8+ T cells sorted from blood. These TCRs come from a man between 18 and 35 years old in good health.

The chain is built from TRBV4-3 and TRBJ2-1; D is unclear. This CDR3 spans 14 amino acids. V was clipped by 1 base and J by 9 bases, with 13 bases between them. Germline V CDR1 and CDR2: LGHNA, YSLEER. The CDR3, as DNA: TGCGCCAGCAGCCAAGCTCTAGTCTCCAGTGAGCAGTTCTTC. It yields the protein CASSQALVSSEQFF.

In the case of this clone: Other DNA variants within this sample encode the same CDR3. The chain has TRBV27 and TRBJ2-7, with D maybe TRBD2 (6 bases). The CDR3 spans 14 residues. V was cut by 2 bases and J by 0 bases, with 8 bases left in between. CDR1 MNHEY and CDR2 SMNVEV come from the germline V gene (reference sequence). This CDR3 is CASSLGGSSYEQYF. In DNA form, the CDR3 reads TGTGCCAGCAGTTTAGGGGGGAGCTCCTACGAGCAGTACTTC.

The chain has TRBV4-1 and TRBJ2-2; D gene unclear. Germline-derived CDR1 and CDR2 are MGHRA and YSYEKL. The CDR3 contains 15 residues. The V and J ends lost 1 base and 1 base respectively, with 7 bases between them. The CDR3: CASSQGGLNTGELFF. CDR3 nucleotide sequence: TGCGCCAGCAGCCAAGGTGGTCTGAACACCGGGGAGCTGTTTTTT.

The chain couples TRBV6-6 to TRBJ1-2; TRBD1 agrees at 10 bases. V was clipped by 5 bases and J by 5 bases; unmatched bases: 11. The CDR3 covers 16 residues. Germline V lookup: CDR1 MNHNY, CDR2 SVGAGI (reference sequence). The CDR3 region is CASSPRPGQGWYGYTF. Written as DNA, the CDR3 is TGTGCCAGCAGTCCCAGGCCGGGACAGGGGTGGTATGGCTACACCTTC.

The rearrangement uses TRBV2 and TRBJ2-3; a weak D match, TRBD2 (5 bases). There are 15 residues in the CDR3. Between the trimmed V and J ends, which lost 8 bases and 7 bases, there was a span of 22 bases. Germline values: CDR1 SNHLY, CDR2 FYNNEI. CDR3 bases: TGTGCCAGCGAGGGAGTGACCAGAAACGTTAATACGCAGTATTTT. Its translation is CASEGVTRNVNTQYF. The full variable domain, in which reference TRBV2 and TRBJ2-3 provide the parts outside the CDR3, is EPEVTQTPSHQVTQMGQEVILRCVPISNHLYFYWYRQILGQKVEFLVSFYNNEISEKSEIFDDQFSVERPDGSNFTLKIRSTKLEDSAMYFCASEGVTRNVNTQYFGPGTRLTVL.

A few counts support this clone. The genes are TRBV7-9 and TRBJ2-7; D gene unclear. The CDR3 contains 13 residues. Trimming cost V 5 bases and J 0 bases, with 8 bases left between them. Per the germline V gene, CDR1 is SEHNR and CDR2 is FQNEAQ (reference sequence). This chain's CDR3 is CASSPGFSYEQYF. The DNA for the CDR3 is TGTGCCAGCAGCCCCGGGTTCTCCTACGAGCAGTACTTC.

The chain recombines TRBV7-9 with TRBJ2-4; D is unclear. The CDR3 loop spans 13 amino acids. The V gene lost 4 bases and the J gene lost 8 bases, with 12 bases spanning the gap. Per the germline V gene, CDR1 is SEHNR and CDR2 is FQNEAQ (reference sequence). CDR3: CASSSWEWDIQYF. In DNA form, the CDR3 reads TGTGCCAGCAGCTCTTGGGAATGGGACATTCAGTACTTC. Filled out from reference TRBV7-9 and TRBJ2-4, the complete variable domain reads DTGVSQNPRHKITKRGQNVTFRCDPISEHNRLYWYRQTLGQGPEFLTYFQNEAQLEKSRLLSDRFSAERPKGSFSTLEIQRTEQGDSAMYLCASSSWEWDIQYFGAGTRLSVL.

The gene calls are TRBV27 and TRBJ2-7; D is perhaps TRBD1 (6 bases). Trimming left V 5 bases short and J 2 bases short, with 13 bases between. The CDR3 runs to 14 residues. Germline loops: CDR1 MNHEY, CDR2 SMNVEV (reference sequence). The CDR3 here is CASSPLGTTYEQYF. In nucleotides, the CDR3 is TGTGCCAGCAGTCCACTAGGGACAACCTACGAGCAGTACTTC.

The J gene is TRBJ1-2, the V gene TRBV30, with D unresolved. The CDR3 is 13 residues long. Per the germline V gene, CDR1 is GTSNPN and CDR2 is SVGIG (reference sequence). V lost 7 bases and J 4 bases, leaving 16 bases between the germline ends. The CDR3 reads CAFSPRTGYGYTF. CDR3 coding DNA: TGTGCCTTTTCCCCCAGGACGGGCTATGGCTACACCTTC.

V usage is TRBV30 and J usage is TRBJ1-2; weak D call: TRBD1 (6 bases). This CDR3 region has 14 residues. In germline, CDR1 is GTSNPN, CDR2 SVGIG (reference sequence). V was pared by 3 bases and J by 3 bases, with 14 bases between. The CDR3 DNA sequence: TGTGCCTGGAGGATACAACAGGGATACTATGGCTACACCTTC. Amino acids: CAWRIQQGYYGYTF.

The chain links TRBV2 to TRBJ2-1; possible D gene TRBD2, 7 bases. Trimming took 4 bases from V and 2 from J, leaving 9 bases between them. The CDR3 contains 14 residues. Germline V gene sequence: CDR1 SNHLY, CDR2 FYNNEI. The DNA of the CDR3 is TGTGCCAGCAGTGGCGGGGGCGCCTACAATGAGCAGTTCTTC. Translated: CASSGGGAYNEQFF.

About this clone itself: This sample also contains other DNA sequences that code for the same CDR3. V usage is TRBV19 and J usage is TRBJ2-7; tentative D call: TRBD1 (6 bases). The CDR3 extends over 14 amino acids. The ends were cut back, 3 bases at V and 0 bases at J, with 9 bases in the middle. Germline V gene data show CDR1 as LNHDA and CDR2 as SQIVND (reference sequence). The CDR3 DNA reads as TGTGCCAGTAGTATCACAGGGACCTCCTACGAGCAGTACTTC. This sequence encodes CASSITGTSYEQYF.

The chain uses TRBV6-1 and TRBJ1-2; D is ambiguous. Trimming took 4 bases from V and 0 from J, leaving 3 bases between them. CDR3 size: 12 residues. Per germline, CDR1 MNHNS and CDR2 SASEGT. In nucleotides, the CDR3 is TGTGCCAGCAGTGTGGCTAACTATGGCTACACCTTC. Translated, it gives CASSVANYGYTF.

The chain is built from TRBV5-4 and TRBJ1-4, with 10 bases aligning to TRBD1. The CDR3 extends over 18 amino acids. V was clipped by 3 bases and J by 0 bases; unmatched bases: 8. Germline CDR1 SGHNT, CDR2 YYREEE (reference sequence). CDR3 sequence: CASSSGQGGIATNEKLFF. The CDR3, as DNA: TGTGCCAGCAGCTCTGGACAGGGGGGAATTGCAACTAATGAAAAACTGTTTTTT.

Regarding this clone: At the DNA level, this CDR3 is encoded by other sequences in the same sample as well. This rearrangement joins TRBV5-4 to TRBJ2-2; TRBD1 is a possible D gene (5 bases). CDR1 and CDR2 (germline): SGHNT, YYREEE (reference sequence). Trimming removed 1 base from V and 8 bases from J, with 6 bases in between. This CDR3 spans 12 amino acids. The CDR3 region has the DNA TGTGCCAGCAGCTTGAGGGGAGGGGAGCTGTTTTTT. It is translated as CASSLRGGELFF. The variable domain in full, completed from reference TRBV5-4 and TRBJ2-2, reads ETGVTQSPTHLIKTRGQQVTLRCSSQSGHNTVSWYQQALGQGPQFIFQYYREEENGRGNFPPRFSGLQFPNYSSELNVNALELDDSALYLCASSLRGGELFFGEGSRLTVL.

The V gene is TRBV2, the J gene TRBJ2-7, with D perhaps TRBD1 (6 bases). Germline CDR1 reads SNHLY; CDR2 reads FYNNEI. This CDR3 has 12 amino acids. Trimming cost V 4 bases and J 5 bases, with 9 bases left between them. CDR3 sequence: CASSGDINEQYF. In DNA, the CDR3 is TGTGCCAGCAGTGGGGACATCAACGAGCAGTACTTC.

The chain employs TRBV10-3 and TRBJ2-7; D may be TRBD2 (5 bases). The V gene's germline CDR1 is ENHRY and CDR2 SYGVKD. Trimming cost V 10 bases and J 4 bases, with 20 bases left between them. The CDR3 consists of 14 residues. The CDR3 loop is CASQVGAGPYEQYF. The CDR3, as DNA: TGTGCCAGCCAGGTCGGCGCGGGCCCTTACGAGCAGTACTTC.

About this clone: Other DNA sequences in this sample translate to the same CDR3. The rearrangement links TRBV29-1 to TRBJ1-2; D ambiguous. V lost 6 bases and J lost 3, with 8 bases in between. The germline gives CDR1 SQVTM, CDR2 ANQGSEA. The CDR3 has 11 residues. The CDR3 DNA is TGCAGCGTACGGGGAGACTATGGCTACACCTTC. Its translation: CSVRGDYGYTF.

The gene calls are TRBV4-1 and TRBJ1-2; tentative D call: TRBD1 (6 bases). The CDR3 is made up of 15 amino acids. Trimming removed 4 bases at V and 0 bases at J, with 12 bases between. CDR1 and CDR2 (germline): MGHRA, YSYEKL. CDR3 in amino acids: CASSPGTIANYGYTF. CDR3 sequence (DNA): TGCGCCAGCAGCCCAGGGACAATAGCTAACTATGGCTACACCTTC.

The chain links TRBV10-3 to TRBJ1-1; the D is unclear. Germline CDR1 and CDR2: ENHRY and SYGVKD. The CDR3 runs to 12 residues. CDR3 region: CAQSAGGNEAFF. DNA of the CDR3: TGTGCTCAAAGTGCTGGTGGGAATGAAGCTTTCTTT.

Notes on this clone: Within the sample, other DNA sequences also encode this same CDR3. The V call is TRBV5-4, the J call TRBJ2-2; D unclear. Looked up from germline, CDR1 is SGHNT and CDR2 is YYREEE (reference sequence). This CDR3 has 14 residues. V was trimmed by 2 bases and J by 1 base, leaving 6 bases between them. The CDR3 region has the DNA TGTGCCAGCAGCTTAGGAGAGAACACCGGGGAGCTGTTTTTT. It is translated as CASSLGENTGELFF.

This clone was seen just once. This CDR3 is CASSRLAGVTDTQYF. The DNA for the CDR3 is TGCGCCAGCAGCCGACTAGCGGGGGTAACAGATACGCAGTATTTT. The rearrangement links TRBV4-3 to TRBJ2-3; 12 bases line up with TRBD2. From germline, CDR1 is LGHNA and CDR2 YSLEER. J gave up 3 bases and V 4 bases, and 2 bases lay outside the gene matches. The CDR3 length is 15 residues.

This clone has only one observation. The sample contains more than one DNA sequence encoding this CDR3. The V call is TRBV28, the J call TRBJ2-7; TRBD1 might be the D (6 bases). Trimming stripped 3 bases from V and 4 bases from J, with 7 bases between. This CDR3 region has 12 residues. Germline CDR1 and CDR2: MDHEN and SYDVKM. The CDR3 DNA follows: TGTGCCAGCAGTTTTAGGGGGTACGAGCAGTACTTC. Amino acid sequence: CASSFRGYEQYF.

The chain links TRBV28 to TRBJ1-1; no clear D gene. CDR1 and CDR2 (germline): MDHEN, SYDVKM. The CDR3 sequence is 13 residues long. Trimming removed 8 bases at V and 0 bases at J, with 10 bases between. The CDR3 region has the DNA TGTGCCAGCTGGCGGACCATGAACACTGAAGCTTTCTTT. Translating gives CASWRTMNTEAFF.

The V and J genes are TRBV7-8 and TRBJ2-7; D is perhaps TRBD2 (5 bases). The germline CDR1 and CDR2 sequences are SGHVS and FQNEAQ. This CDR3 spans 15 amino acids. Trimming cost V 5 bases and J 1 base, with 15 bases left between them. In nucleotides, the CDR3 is TGTGCCAGCAGCCTGGGGAGTTCAATGTCCTACGAGCAGTACTTC. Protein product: CASSLGSSMSYEQYF.

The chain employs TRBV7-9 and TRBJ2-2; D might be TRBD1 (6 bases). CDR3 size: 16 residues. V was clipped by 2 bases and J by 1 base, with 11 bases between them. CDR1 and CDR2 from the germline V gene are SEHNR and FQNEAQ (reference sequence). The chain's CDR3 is CASSLIGTLNTGELFF. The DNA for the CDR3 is TGTGCCAGCAGCTTAATCGGGACACTGAACACCGGGGAGCTGTTTTTT.

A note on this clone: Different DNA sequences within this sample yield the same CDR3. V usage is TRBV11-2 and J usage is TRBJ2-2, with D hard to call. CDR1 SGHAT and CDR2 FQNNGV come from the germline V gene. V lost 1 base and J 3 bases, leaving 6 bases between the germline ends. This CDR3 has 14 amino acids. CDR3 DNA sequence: TGTGCCAGCAGCTTAGGTCCTTACACCGGGGAGCTGTTTTTT. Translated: CASSLGPYTGELFF.

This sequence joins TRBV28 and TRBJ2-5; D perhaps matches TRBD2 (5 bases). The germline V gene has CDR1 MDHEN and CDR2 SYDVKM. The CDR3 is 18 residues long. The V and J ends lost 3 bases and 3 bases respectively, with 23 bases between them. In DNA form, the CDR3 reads TGTGCCAGCAGTTTTGGGAGCCGGGTTTCAGCTTCGGAAGAGACCCAGTACTTC. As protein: CASSFGSRVSASEETQYF. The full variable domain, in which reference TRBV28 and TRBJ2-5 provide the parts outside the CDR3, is DVKVTQSSRYLVKRTGEKVFLECVQDMDHENMFWYRQDPGLGLRLIYFSYDVKMKEKGDIPEGYSVSREKKERFSLILESASTNQTSMYLCASSFGSRVSASEETQYFGPGTRLLVL.

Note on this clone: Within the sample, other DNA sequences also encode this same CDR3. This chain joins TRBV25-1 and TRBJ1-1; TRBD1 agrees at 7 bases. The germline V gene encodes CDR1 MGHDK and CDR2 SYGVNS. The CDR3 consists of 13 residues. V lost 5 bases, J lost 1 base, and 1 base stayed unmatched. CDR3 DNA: TGTGCCAGCAGTCGGACAGGGAACACTGAAGCTTTCTTT. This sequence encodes CASSRTGNTEAFF. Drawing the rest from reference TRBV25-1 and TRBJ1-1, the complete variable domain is EADIYQTPRYLVIGTGKKITLECSQTMGHDKMYWYQQDPGMELHLIHYSYGVNSTEKGDLSSESTVSRIRTEHFPLTLESARPSHTSQYLCASSRTGNTEAFFGQGTRLTVV.